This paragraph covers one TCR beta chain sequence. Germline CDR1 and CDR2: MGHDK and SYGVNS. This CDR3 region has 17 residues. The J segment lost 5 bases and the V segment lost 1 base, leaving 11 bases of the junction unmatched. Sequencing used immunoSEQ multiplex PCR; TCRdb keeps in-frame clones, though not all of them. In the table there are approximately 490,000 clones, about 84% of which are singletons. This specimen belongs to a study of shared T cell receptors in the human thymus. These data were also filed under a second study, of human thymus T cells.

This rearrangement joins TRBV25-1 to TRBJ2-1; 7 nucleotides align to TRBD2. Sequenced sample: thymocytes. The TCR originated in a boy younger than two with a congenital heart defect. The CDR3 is CASSEFRDEREHNEQFF. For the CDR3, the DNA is TGTGCCAGCAGTGAATTTAGGGACGAGCGGGAACACAATGAGCAGTTCTTC.